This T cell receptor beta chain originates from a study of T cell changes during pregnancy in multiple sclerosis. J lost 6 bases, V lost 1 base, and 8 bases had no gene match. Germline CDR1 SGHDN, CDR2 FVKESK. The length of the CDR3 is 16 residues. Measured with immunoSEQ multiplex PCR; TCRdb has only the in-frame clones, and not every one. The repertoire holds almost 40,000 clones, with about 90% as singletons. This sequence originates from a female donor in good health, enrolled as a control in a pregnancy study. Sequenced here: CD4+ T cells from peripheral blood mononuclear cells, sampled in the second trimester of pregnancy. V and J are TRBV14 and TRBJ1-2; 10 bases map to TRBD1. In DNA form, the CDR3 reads TGTGCCAGCAGCCAAGGTCTGGGACAGGGGAGTCATGGCTACACCTTC. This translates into CASSQGLGQGSHGYTF.